Included here is one T cell receptor beta chain sequence, with context. Clones were read by immunoSEQ multiplex PCR, and TCRdb kept only the in-frame ones, dropping some. The table shows roughly 80,000 clones, with 93% occurring only once. The sample comes from a study of T cell changes during pregnancy in multiple sclerosis. V trimming: 3 bases; J trimming: 4 bases; junction bases outside the gene matches: 5. Germline assignment: CDR1 LNHDA and CDR2 SQIVND (reference sequence). The CDR3 consists of 15 residues. The source was peripheral blood, collected in the second trimester of pregnancy. The chain employs TRBV19 and TRBJ2-1, with 8 bases fitting TRBD1. The receptor was isolated from a female donor with multiple sclerosis, enrolled in a pregnancy study. CDR3 sequence (DNA): TGTGCCAGTAGTATGGATCAGGGGGCTTACAATGAGCAGTTCTTC. As protein: CASSMDQGAYNEQFF.